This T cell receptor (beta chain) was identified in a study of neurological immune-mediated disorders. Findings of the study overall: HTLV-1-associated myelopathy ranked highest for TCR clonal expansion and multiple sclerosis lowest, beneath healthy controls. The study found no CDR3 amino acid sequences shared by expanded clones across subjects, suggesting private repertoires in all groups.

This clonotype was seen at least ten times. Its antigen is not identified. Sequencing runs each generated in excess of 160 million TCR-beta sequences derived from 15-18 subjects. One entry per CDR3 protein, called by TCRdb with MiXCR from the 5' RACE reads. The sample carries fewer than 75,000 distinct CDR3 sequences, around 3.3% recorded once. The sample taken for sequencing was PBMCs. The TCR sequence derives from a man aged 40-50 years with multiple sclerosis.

CDR3 DNA: TGTGCCAGCAGTTACTTGGGACAGGGTAATTCACCCCTCCACTTT. Amino acid sequence: CASSYLGQGNSPLHF. The chain joins TRBV6-6 to TRBJ1-6; 9 bases are a match to TRBD1. The CDR3 totals 15 residues. The germline gives CDR1 MNHNY, CDR2 SVGAGI (reference sequence). Trimming removed 1 base from V and 6 bases from J; junction bases left unmatched: 1.